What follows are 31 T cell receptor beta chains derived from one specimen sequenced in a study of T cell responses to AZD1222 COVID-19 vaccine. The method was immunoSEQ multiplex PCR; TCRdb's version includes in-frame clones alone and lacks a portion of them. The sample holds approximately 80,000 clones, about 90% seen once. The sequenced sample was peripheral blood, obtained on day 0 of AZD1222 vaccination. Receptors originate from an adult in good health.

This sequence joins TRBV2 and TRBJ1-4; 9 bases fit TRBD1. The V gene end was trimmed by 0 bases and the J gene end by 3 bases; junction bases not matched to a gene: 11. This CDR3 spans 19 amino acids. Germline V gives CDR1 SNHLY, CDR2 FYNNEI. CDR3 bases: TGTGCCAGCAGTGAAGCGCTGCGACAGGGGGTTGGAGCTAATGAAAAACTGTTTTTT. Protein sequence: CASSEALRQGVGANEKLFF.

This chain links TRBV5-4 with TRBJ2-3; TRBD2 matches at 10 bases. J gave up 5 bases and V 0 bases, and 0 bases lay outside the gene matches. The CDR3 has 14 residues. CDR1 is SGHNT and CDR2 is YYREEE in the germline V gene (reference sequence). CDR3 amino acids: CASSLERGGDTQYF. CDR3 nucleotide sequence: TGTGCCAGCAGCTTGGAGCGGGGGGGAGATACGCAGTATTTT.

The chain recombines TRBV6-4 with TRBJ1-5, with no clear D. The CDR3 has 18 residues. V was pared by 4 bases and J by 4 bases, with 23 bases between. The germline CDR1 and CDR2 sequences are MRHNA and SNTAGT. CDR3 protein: CASSVPPTGSARNQPQHF. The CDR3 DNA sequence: TGTGCCAGCAGTGTCCCCCCTACTGGGTCGGCTAGGAATCAGCCCCAGCATTTT.

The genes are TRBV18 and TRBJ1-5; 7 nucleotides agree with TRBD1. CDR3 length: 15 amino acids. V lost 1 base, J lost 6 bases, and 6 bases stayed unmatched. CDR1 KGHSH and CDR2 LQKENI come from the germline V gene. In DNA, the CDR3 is TGTGCCAGCTCACCACAGGAGGGGGCCGTTCAGCCCCAGCATTTT. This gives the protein CASSPQEGAVQPQHF.

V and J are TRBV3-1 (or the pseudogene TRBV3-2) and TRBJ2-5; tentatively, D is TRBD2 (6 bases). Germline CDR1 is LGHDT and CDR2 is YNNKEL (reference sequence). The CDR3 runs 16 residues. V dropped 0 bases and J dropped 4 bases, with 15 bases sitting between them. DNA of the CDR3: TGTGCCAGCAGCCAAGACCCCGGGACTTCGGGAGAGACCCAGTACTTC. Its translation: CASSQDPGTSGETQYF.

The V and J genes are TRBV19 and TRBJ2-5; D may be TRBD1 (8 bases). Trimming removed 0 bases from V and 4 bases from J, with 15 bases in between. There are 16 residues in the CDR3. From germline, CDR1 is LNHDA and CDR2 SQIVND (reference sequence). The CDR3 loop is CASSIDGQGGGETQYF. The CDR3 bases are TGTGCCAGTAGTATAGACGGACAGGGCGGGGGAGAGACCCAGTACTTC.

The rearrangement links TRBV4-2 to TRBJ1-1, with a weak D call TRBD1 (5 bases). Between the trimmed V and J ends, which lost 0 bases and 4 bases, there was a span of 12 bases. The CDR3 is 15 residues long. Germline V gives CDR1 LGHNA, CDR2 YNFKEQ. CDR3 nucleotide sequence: TGTGCCAGCAGCCAAGATGGGGGGACTCGCACTGAAGCTTTCTTT. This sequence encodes CASSQDGGTRTEAFF.

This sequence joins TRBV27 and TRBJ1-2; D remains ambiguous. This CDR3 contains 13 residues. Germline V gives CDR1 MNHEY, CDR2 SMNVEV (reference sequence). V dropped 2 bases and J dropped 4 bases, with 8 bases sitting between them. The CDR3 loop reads CASSLKDGYGYTF. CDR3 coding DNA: TGTGCCAGCAGTTTAAAGGATGGCTATGGCTACACCTTC.

DNA of the CDR3: TGTGCCAGCTCACCCCGGGGTGGTGGCGGGAAGGCAGATACGCAGTATTTT. Its translation is CASSPRGGGGKADTQYF. The genes are TRBV18 and TRBJ2-3; perhaps TRBD2 as D (6 bases). Germline V gives CDR1 KGHSH, CDR2 LQKENI. Trimming took off 3 bases at V and 4 bases at J, with 20 bases between the two ends. The CDR3 is 17 amino acids.

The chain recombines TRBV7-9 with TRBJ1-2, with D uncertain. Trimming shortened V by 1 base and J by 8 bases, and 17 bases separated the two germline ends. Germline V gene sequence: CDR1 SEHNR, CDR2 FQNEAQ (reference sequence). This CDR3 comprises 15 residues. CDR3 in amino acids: CASSLEIGREIGYTF. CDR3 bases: TGTGCCAGCAGCTTAGAAATTGGGCGGGAGATCGGCTACACCTTC.

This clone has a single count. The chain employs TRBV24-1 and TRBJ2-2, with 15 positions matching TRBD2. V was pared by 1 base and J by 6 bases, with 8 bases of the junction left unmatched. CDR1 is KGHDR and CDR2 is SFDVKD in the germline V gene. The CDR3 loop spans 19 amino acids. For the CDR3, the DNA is TGTGCCACCAGTGATTTAGGACTAGCGGGAGGGCGGGTATCCGGGGAGCTGTTTTTT. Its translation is CATSDLGLAGGRVSGELFF.

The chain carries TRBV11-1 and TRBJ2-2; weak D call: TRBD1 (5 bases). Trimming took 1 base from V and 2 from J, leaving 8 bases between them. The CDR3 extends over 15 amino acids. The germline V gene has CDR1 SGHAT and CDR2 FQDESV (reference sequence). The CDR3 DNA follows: TGTGCCAGCAGCTTAGGGGGCAGAAACACCGGGGAGCTGTTTTTT. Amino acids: CASSLGGRNTGELFF.

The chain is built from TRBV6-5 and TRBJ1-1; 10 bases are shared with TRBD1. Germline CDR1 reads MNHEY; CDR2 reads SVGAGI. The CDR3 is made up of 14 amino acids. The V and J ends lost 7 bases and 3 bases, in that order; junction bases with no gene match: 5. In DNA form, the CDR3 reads TGTGCCAGCAAGGTAGGACAGGGGGACACTGAAGCTTTCTTT. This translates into CASKVGQGDTEAFF.

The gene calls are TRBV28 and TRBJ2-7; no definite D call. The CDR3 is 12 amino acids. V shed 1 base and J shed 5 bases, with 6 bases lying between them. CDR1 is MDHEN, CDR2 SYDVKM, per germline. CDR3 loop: CASSLLPHEQYF. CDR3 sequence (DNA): TGTGCCAGCAGTTTATTGCCCCACGAGCAGTACTTC.

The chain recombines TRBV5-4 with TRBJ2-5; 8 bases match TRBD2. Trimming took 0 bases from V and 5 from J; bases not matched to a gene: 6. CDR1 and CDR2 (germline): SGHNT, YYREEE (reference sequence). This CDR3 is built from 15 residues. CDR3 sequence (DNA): TGTGCCAGCAGCTTGGGCGGGACTAGTAGGGAGACCCAGTACTTC. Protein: CASSLGGTSRETQYF.

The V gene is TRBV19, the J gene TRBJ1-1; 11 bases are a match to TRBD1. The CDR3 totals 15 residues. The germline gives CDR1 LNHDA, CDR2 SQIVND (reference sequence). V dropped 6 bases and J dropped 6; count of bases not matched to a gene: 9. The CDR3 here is CASRFRTGGSPEAFF. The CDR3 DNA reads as TGTGCCAGTAGATTTCGGACAGGGGGCTCCCCTGAAGCTTTCTTT.

CDR3 loop: CASSLSPAGAFF. The CDR3 nucleotides are TGTGCCAGCAGTTTGTCCCCCGCGGGGGCTTTCTTT. The rearrangement links TRBV28 to TRBJ1-1; unclear D gene. V dropped 3 bases and J dropped 11 bases, with 13 bases sitting between them. Germline CDR1 MDHEN, CDR2 SYDVKM. This CDR3 contains 12 residues.

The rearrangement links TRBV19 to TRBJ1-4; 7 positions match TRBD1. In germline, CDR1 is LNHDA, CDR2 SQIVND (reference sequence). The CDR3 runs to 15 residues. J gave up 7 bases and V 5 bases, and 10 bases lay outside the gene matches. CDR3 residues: CASSGQAQRAEKLFF. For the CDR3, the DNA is TGTGCCAGTAGTGGACAGGCCCAGCGCGCTGAAAAACTGTTTTTT.

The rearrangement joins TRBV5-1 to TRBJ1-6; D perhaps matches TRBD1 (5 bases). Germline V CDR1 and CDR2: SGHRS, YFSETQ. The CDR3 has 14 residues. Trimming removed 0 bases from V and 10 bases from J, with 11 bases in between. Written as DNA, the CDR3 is TGCGCCAGCAGCTTGGGGTCGGGGGGATCACCCCTCCACTTT. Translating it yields CASSLGSGGSPLHF.

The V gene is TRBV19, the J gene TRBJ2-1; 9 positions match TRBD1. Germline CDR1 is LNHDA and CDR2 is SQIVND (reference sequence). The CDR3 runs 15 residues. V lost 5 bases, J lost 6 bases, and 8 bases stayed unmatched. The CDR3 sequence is CASSQRAGQGNEQFF. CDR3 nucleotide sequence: TGTGCCAGTAGTCAGCGCGCGGGACAGGGCAATGAGCAGTTCTTC. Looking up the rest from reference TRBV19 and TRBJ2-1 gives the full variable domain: DGGITQSPKYLFRKEGQNVTLSCEQNLNHDAMYWYRQDPGQGLRLIYYSQIVNDFQKGDIAEGYSVSREKKESFPLTVTSAQKNPTAFYLCASSQRAGQGNEQFFGPGTRLTVL.

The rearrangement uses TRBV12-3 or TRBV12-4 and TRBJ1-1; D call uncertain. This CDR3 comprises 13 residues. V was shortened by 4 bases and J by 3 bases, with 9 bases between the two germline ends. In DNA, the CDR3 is TGTGCCAGCAGTTGGACGACCGACACTGAAGCTTTCTTT. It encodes CASSWTTDTEAFF.

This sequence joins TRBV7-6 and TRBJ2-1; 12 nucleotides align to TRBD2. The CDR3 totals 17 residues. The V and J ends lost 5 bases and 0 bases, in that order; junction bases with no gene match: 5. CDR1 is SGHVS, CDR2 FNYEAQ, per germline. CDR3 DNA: TGTGCCAGCAGCCCGAGACTAGCGGGGGACTCCTACAATGAGCAGTTCTTC. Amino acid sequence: CASSPRLAGDSYNEQFF. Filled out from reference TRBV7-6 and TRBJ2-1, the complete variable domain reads GAGVSQSPRYKVTKRGQDVALRCDPISGHVSLYWYRQALGQGPEFLTYFNYEAQQDKSGLPNDRFSAERPEGSISTLTIQRTEQRDSAMYRCASSPRLAGDSYNEQFFGPGTRLTVL.

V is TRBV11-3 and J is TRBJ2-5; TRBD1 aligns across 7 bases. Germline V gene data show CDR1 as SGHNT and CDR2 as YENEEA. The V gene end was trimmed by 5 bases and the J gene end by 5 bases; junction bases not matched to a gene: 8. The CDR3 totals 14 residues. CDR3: CASSRDRVRETQYF. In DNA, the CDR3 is TGTGCCAGCAGCCGCGACAGGGTTCGGGAGACCCAGTACTTC.

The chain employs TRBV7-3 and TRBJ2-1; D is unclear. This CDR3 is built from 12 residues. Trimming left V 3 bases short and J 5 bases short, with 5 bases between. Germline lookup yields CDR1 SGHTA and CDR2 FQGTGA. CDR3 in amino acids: CASSFINNEQFF. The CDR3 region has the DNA TGTGCCAGCAGCTTCATAAACAATGAGCAGTTCTTC.

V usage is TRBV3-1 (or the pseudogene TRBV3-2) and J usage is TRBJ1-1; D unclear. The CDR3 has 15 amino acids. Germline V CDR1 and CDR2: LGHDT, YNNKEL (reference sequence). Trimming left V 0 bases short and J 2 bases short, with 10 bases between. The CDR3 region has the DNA TGTGCCAGCAGCCAAGACACCACCTCTAACACTGAAGCTTTCTTT. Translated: CASSQDTTSNTEAFF.

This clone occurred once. CDR3 DNA sequence: TGTGCCAGCTCACCGTCGACAGGGGGCGGGGGAGATACGCAGTATTTT. Amino acids: CASSPSTGGGGDTQYF. The chain is built from TRBV18 and TRBJ2-3; TRBD1 aligns across 10 bases. The CDR3 covers 16 residues. V gave up 3 bases and J gave up 5 bases; unmatched junction bases: 8. The germline gives CDR1 KGHSH, CDR2 LQKENI.

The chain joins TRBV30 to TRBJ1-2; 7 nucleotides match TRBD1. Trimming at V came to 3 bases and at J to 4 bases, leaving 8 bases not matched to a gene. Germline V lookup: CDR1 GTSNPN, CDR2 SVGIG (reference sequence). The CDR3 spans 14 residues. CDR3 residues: CAWRDRVQGYGYTF. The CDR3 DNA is TGTGCCTGGAGAGACAGGGTTCAAGGCTATGGCTACACCTTC.

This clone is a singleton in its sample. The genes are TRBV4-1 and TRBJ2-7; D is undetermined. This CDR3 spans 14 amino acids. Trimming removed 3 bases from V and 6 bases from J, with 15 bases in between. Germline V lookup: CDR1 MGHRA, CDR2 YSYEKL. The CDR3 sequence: CASSQTETTLEQYF. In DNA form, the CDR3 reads TGCGCCAGCAGCCAGACGGAGACAACTCTCGAGCAGTACTTC.

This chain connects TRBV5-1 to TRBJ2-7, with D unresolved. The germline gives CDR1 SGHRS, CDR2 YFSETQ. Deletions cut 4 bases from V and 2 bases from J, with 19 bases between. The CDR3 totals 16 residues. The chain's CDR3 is CASSPRRNSGAYEQYF. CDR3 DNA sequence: TGCGCCAGCAGCCCCCGGCGGAATTCGGGCGCCTACGAGCAGTACTTC.

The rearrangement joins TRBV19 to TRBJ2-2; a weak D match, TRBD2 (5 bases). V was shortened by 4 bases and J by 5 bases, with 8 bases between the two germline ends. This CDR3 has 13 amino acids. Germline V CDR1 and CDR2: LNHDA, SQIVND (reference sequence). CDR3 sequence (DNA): TGTGCCAGTAGTAGACTAATTACCGGGGAGCTGTTTTTT. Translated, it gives CASSRLITGELFF.

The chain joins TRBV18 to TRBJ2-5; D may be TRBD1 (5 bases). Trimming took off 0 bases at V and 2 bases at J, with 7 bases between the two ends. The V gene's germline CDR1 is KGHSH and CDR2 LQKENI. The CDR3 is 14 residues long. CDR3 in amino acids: CASSPPQGQETQYF. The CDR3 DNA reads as TGTGCCAGCTCACCACCCCAGGGTCAAGAGACCCAGTACTTC. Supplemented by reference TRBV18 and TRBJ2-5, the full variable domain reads NAGVMQNPRHLVRRRGQEARLRCSPMKGHSHVYWYRQLPEEGLKFMVYLQKENIIDESGMPKERFSAEFPKEGPSILRIQQVVRGDSAAYFCASSPPQGQETQYFGPGTRLLVL.